This T cell receptor beta chain derives from a study of shared clonotypes between healthy human individuals. Findings and limits, study-wide: Generation probabilities of non-shared clonotypes were lower (relative to those shared by all four donors).

The germline gives CDR1 MDHEN, CDR2 SYDVKM. V dropped 6 bases and J dropped 3; count of bases not matched to a gene: 5. There are 14 residues in the CDR3. CD4+ cells yielded CD45RA+ naive and CD45RA-negative memory subsets. Note on this clone: Its antigen is undetermined.

Assay used: immunoSEQ multiplex PCR; TCRdb lists only in-frame clones, some missing. The sample carries about 1.5 million clones, under 99% recorded once. The receptor comes from a man between 25 and 39 years old in good health. Sequences were obtained from naive CD4+ T cells sorted from blood. Sample subset: CD45RA+ positively selected. The rearrangement uses TRBV28 and TRBJ1-5; 7 nucleotides align to TRBD1. CDR3: CASRPDRDNQPQHF. The CDR3 DNA reads TGTGCCAGCAGACCAGACAGGGACAATCAGCCCCAGCATTTT. The whole variable domain, filled in from reference TRBV28 and TRBJ1-5, reads DVKVTQSSRYLVKRTGEKVFLECVQDMDHENMFWYRQDPGLGLRLIYFSYDVKMKEKGDIPEGYSVSREKKERFSLILESASTNQTSMYLCASRPDRDNQPQHFGDGTRLSIL.